This record looks at one T cell receptor beta chain sequence and its context. The target antigen is unknown. This specimen belongs to a study of cytomegalovirus exposure and HLA in healthy donors. Study results and caveats: Another analysis was done later, and it associated 17,000 or so TCR beta sequences with HLA alleles at 0.05 false discovery rate. Under in vitro conditions, a few CMV-associated chains were confirmed as specific for CMV antigens. An analysis done earlier found most TCR beta V segments productive about 87% or about 30% of the time.

The study ran its PCR with 60 Vbeta and 13 Jbeta primers. Sequenced by immunoSEQ multiplex PCR; TCRdb stores in-frame clones only, minus some. Among approximately 120,000 clones listed, 60% to 85% were seen once. Germline V gene data show CDR1 as MNHNS and CDR2 as SASEGT. The CDR3 covers 14 residues. V was cut by 8 bases and J by 1 base, with 14 bases left in between. The chain uses TRBV6-1 and TRBJ1-1; D is undetermined. The sample consisted of PBMCs. This TCR was sampled from a man between 45 and 60 years old in good health and CMV-seronegative. The CDR3, as DNA: TGTGCCAGCCGGAGCCAGTCAGCGAACACTGAAGCTTTCTTT. As protein: CASRSQSANTEAFF.